Reported below is one TCR beta chain. The antigen remains unidentified. The junction departs from germline at one end; a sequencing error may be responsible. A quantitative 5'-RACE method, one with molecular barcodes, was used to make TCR beta libraries. Each CDR3 protein is one row after TCRdb ran MiXCR on the 5' RACE reads. In the table there are some 450,000 distinct CDR3 sequences, 15% to 20% of which are singletons. The data are from a study of CD8 T cells in ankylosing spondylitis. Notes on the study in general: Disease-linked clones reportedly showed significant enrichment in matched ankylosing spondylitis synovial fluid. Disease-associated clonotypes exhibited CD8+ identity and were relatively infrequent in peripheral blood. Ankylosing spondylitis blood appeared to carry a characteristic TCR beta motif of roughly eight highly homologous variants.

This CDR3 has 12 amino acids. Germline V gene lookup returns CDR1 ENHRY and CDR2 SYGVKD. This rearrangement joins TRBV10-3 to TRBJ1-1, with D possibly TRBD1 on 5 matching bases. Sequenced sample: blood, either unsorted or a sorted T cell fraction (not recorded which). This receptor was identified in a male donor with ankylosing spondylitis. CDR3 DNA: TGTGCCAGCGCGGGGGGGAACGCTGAAGCTTTCTTT. Amino acid sequence: CASAGGNAEAFF.